The 23 T cell receptor beta chains below come from one sample, sequenced in a study of beta chain features in type 1 diabetes. Every bit of the isolated RNA underwent reverse transcription, so sequencing read expressed TCRB transcripts. Measured with immunoSEQ multiplex PCR; TCRdb has only the in-frame clones, and not every one. The repertoire consists of a few hundred thousand clones, with around 9.6% occurring once and the leading ten covering about 0.037%. Material for sequencing was naive CD4+ T cells from blood. These receptors were obtained from a woman aged 18-30 years in good health.

The rearrangement links TRBV6-6 to TRBJ1-2; 8 bases are a match to TRBD1. Trimming at V came to 6 bases and at J to 3 bases, leaving 3 bases not matched to a gene. CDR1 is MNHNY, CDR2 SVGAGI, per germline (reference sequence). The CDR3 contains 13 residues. CDR3 DNA: TGTGCCAGCAGAAAGACAGGGGACTATGGCTACACCTTC. This sequence encodes CASRKTGDYGYTF.

This clone was observed a handful of times. The V call is TRBV7-9, the J call TRBJ2-5; D is perhaps TRBD2 (6 bases). The V and J ends lost 1 base and 5 bases respectively, with 8 bases between them. CDR1 SEHNR and CDR2 FQNEAQ come from the germline V gene (reference sequence). This CDR3 contains 13 residues. For the CDR3, the DNA is TGTGCCAGCAGCTTAGGTCTAGCGGAGACCCAGTACTTC. Its protein product is CASSLGLAETQYF.

A few counts support this clone. This chain joins TRBV18 and TRBJ2-1, with 13 bases lining up with TRBD2. From germline, CDR1 is KGHSH and CDR2 LQKENI. Trimming removed 3 bases from V and 8 bases from J; junction bases left unmatched: 10. The CDR3 contains 17 residues. CDR3 sequence (DNA): TGTGCCAGCTCACCGCAGGCATTACTAGCGGGAGGGCATGAGCAGTTCTTC. This encodes CASSPQALLAGGHEQFF. Full variable domain (outside the CDR3, taken from reference TRBV18 and TRBJ2-1): NAGVMQNPRHLVRRRGQEARLRCSPMKGHSHVYWYRQLPEEGLKFMVYLQKENIIDESGMPKERFSAEFPKEGPSILRIQQVVRGDSAAYFCASSPQALLAGGHEQFFGPGTRLTVL.

J is TRBJ2-3 and V is TRBV28, with D unclear. CDR3 length: 12 amino acids. Trimming stripped 6 bases from V and 0 bases from J, with 4 bases between. In germline, CDR1 is MDHEN, CDR2 SYDVKM. The CDR3, as DNA: TGTGCCAGCAGCACTAGCACAGATACGCAGTATTTT. Translation gives CASSTSTDTQYF. Drawing the rest from reference TRBV28 and TRBJ2-3, the complete variable domain is DVKVTQSSRYLVKRTGEKVFLECVQDMDHENMFWYRQDPGLGLRLIYFSYDVKMKEKGDIPEGYSVSREKKERFSLILESASTNQTSMYLCASSTSTDTQYFGPGTRLTVL.

This clone was detected only a few times. The genes are TRBV7-8 and TRBJ2-1, with 9 bases that match TRBD2. The CDR3 runs to 15 residues. J lost 15 bases, V lost 1 base, and 13 bases had no gene match. CDR1 SGHVS and CDR2 FQNEAQ come from the germline V gene. CDR3 protein: CASSLGSPAGGFRFF. For the CDR3, the DNA is TGTGCCAGCAGCTTAGGGTCCCCAGCGGGAGGTTTTAGGTTCTTC.

This clone was detected a few times. The rearrangement joins TRBV6-1 to TRBJ2-1; no reliable D call. The CDR3 has 15 amino acids. V lost 4 bases to trimming and J lost 7 bases, with 17 bases between them. Germline V gene data show CDR1 as MNHNS and CDR2 as SASEGT. This chain's CDR3 is CASSVLTNSRNEQFF. CDR3 coding DNA: TGTGCCAGCAGTGTATTGACGAACAGTAGGAATGAGCAGTTCTTC.

The chain has TRBV9 and TRBJ2-5; 15 bases match TRBD2. J lost 5 bases, V lost 0 bases, and 5 bases had no gene match. The CDR3 sequence is 17 residues long. From germline, CDR1 is SGDLS and CDR2 YYNGEE. The CDR3 loop reads CASSVGTSGGAQETQYF. Here the CDR3 DNA reads TGTGCCAGCAGCGTAGGGACTAGCGGGGGGGCTCAGGAGACCCAGTACTTC. Full variable domain (remainder filled in from reference TRBV9 and TRBJ2-5): DSGVTQTPKHLITATGQRVTLRCSPRSGDLSVYWYQQSLDQGLQFLIQYYNGEERAKGNILERFSAQQFPDLHSELNLSSLELGDSALYFCASSVGTSGGAQETQYFGPGTRLLVL.

This clone was counted only a few times. This sequence joins TRBV4-1 and TRBJ1-1; D gene ambiguous. V was cut by 4 bases and J by 1 base, with 7 bases left in between. Germline V gene lookup returns CDR1 MGHRA and CDR2 YSYEKL. This CDR3 spans 13 amino acids. CDR3 coding DNA: TGCGCCAGCAGCCCCCGGGAGAACACTGAAGCTTTCTTT. As protein: CASSPRENTEAFF.

The V call is TRBV7-2, the J call TRBJ2-7, with D tentatively TRBD1 (6 bases). V shed 5 bases and J shed 7 bases, with 21 bases lying between them. Germline V gene lookup returns CDR1 SGHTA and CDR2 FQGNSA. The CDR3 sequence is 15 residues long. CDR3 amino acids: CASSETVAGAREQYF. DNA of the CDR3: TGTGCCAGCAGCGAGACCGTCGCAGGGGCGAGGGAGCAGTACTTC.

The chain couples TRBV5-1 to TRBJ2-1; D is undetermined. CDR1 is SGHRS, CDR2 YFSETQ, per germline. CDR3 length equals 13 residues. V lost 5 bases, J lost 5 bases, and 11 bases lay in between. The CDR3 nucleotides read TGCGCCAGCAGTCGAGGAACCCACAATGAGCAGTTCTTC. Protein: CASSRGTHNEQFF.

This clone came up many times. This chain uses TRBV7-3 with TRBJ2-5; D may be TRBD1 (5 bases). The CDR3 sequence is 13 residues long. Trimming shortened V by 2 bases and J by 4 bases, and 8 bases separated the two germline ends. The V gene's germline CDR1 is SGHTA and CDR2 FQGTGA. CDR3 nucleotide sequence: TGTGCCAGCAGCTTAGACAGAACAGAGACCCAGTACTTC. It specifies CASSLDRTETQYF.

This chain uses TRBV9 with TRBJ2-3, with 9 bases that match TRBD2. The V gene's germline CDR1 is SGDLS and CDR2 YYNGEE. The V gene end was trimmed by 3 bases and the J gene end by 2 bases; junction bases not matched to a gene: 4. The CDR3 covers 15 residues. CDR3 bases: TGTGCCAGCAGCGGGAGCGGGAGGTTCACAGATACGCAGTATTTT. Translating it yields CASSGSGRFTDTQYF.

This clone occurred a few times. The chain joins TRBV28 to TRBJ2-1; D ambiguous. Germline loops: CDR1 MDHEN, CDR2 SYDVKM. V was shortened by 4 bases and J by 12 bases, with 13 bases between the two germline ends. The CDR3 has 12 amino acids. This CDR3 is CASSSLITAQFF. CDR3 nucleotide sequence: TGTGCCAGCAGTTCCCTTATAACAGCGCAGTTCTTC.

This chain connects TRBV5-6 to TRBJ2-2; D perhaps matches TRBD2 (5 bases). V was cut by 4 bases and J by 8 bases, with 15 bases left in between. CDR1 is SGHDT, CDR2 YYEEEE, per germline. The CDR3 is 14 amino acids. This CDR3 is CASSKGVGVGELFF. CDR3 DNA: TGTGCCAGCAGCAAGGGCGTGGGAGTGGGGGAGCTGTTTTTT.

This clone was seen a handful of times. The chain links TRBV5-1 to TRBJ2-3; 11 positions match TRBD2. J lost 0 bases, V lost 3 bases, and 6 bases had no gene match. Germline CDR1 is SGHRS and CDR2 is YFSETQ. This CDR3 is 17 amino acids long. This CDR3 is CASSYGTSGASTDTQYF. In DNA form, the CDR3 reads TGCGCCAGCAGCTACGGGACTAGCGGAGCTAGCACAGATACGCAGTATTTT.

The rearrangement joins TRBV7-9 to TRBJ2-1, with D perhaps TRBD2 (6 bases). Germline V CDR1 and CDR2: SEHNR, FQNEAQ (reference sequence). The CDR3 spans 14 residues. V shed 5 bases and J shed 7 bases, with 15 bases lying between them. CDR3 protein: CASSPRAEGNEQFF. CDR3 bases: TGTGCCAGCAGCCCGCGTGCGGAGGGGAATGAGCAGTTCTTC. The variable domain in full, completed from reference TRBV7-9 and TRBJ2-1, reads DTGVSQNPRHKITKRGQNVTFRCDPISEHNRLYWYRQTLGQGPEFLTYFQNEAQLEKSRLLSDRFSAERPKGSFSTLEIQRTEQGDSAMYLCASSPRAEGNEQFFGPGTRLTVL.

This chain links TRBV5-1 with TRBJ2-2; TRBD1 might be the D (5 bases). From germline, CDR1 is SGHRS and CDR2 YFSETQ. Trimming cost V 0 bases and J 5 bases, with 14 bases left between them. The CDR3 consists of 16 residues. CDR3 amino acids: CASSLDRRVGTGELFF. CDR3 coding DNA: TGCGCCAGCAGCTTGGACAGGCGTGTCGGAACCGGGGAGCTGTTTTTT.

The chain has TRBV7-3 and TRBJ1-2; the match to TRBD1 covers 7 bases. Germline values: CDR1 SGHTA, CDR2 FQGTGA. This CDR3 is 15 amino acids long. V lost 6 bases and J lost 2; bases outside the gene matches: 9. The CDR3 here is CASRERTGPNYGYTF. In DNA form, the CDR3 reads TGTGCCAGCAGGGAGAGGACAGGTCCCAACTATGGCTACACCTTC.

This chain connects TRBV5-1 to TRBJ2-3; D perhaps matches TRBD2 (7 bases). Per the germline V gene, CDR1 is SGHRS and CDR2 is YFSETQ. Trimming cost V 3 bases and J 8 bases, with 31 bases left between them. This CDR3 is built from 19 residues. The CDR3 nucleotides are TGCGCCAGCAGCTCTGCGGTTGGGCTAGCGGCTAACAGGGAGGGTACGCAGTATTTT. Its translation is CASSSAVGLAANREGTQYF. The full variable domain, its missing parts supplied by reference TRBV5-1 and TRBJ2-3, is KAGVTQTPRYLIKTRGQQVTLSCSPISGHRSVSWYQQTPGQGLQFLFEYFSETQRNKGNFPGRFSGRQFSNSRSEMNVSTLELGDSALYLCASSSAVGLAANREGTQYFGPGTRLTVL.

The chain couples TRBV19 to TRBJ2-2; 7 positions agree with TRBD1. The CDR3 extends over 18 amino acids. Germline values: CDR1 LNHDA, CDR2 SQIVND (reference sequence). V dropped 8 bases and J dropped 1; count of bases not matched to a gene: 16. The chain's CDR3 is CASGRGGGPWGNTGELFF. The CDR3 DNA follows: TGTGCCAGTGGTCGAGGGGGCGGCCCGTGGGGGAACACCGGGGAGCTGTTTTTT.

This clone was observed a few times. The gene calls are TRBV5-1 and TRBJ2-1; 13 positions match TRBD2. The length of the CDR3 is 17 residues. Germline lookup yields CDR1 SGHRS and CDR2 YFSETQ. Trimming cost V 4 bases and J 0 bases; bases outside gene matches: 4. The CDR3 nucleotides are TGCGCCAGCAGCCAAGGGACTAGCGGGACCTCCTACAATGAGCAGTTCTTC. This gives the protein CASSQGTSGTSYNEQFF.

J is TRBJ1-1 and V is TRBV30; no clear D gene. V dropped 6 bases and J dropped 5 bases, with 16 bases sitting between them. Germline CDR1 GTSNPN, CDR2 SVGIG (reference sequence). The CDR3 is 13 residues long. For the CDR3, the DNA is TGTGCCTGTACTATAAGACGGGTGACTGAAGCTTTCTTT. Translation gives CACTIRRVTEAFF. Together with reference TRBV30 and TRBJ1-1, the CDR3 gives the full variable domain: SQTIHQWPATLVQPVGSPLSLECTVEGTSNPNLYWYRQAAGRGLQLLFYSVGIGQISSEVPQNLSASRPQDRQFILSSKKLLLSDSGFYLCACTIRRVTEAFFGQGTRLTVV.

The chain recombines TRBV27 with TRBJ1-5; D gene uncertain. Germline lookup yields CDR1 MNHEY and CDR2 SMNVEV (reference sequence). The CDR3 is 15 amino acids. Trimming cost V 6 bases and J 0 bases, with 12 bases left between them. The CDR3 sequence is CASRPSPASNQPQHF. The CDR3 coding sequence is TGTGCCAGCAGACCTAGTCCAGCTAGCAATCAGCCCCAGCATTTT.